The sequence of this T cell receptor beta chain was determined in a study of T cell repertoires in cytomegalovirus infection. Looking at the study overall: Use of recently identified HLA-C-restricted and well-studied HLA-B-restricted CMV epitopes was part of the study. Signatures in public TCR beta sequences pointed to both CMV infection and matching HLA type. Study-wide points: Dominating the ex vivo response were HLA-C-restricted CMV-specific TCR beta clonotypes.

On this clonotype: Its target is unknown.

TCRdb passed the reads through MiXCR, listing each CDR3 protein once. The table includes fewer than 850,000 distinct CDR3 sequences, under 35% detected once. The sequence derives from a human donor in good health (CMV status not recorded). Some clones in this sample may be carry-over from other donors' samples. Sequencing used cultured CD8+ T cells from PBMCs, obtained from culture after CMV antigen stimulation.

CDR3 bases: TGTGCCAGCAGCCCGCGTCTCCAGGGGAATTCACCCCTCCACTTT. Residues: CASSPRLQGNSPLHF. This chain uses TRBV5-6 with TRBJ1-6; possibly TRBD1 for D (6 bases). Germline V lookup: CDR1 SGHDT, CDR2 YYEEEE. The ends were cut back, 4 bases at V and 7 bases at J, with 15 bases in the middle. The CDR3 totals 15 residues.